This T cell receptor beta chain was found in a study of HIV-infected children after antiretroviral therapy interruption. This clonotype has at least ten counts. Unique molecular identifiers were included in an RNA-based 3' RACE TCR library. TCRdb reanalysed the 3' RACE reads using MiXCR and keeps one entry per CDR3 protein. The sample gives about 46,000 distinct CDR3 sequences, more than 3.5% of which show up once; 0.7% is in the top ten. The treatment here: PENTA 11 planned treatment interruption arm or continuous ART arm. Germline lookup yields CDR1 SNHLY and CDR2 FYNNEI. The CDR3 extends over 13 amino acids. Trimming stripped 3 bases from V and 9 bases from J, with 9 bases between.

J is TRBJ1-6 and V is TRBV2; D remains unclear. The source is a pool of human donors with HIV. The specimen was CD45RA+ CD4+ T cells from PBMCs, pooled from several time points, collected from a donor given antiretroviral therapy, either interrupted or continuous. Subset: naive CD4+ CD45RA+ CD45RO- T cells. The CDR3 nucleotides are TGTGCCAGCAGTGAGGTGATGGGTTCACCCCTCCACTTT. It is translated as CASSEVMGSPLHF.